Reported below is one T cell receptor (beta chain). This sample stems from a study of T cell repertoires in aging, cancer and after chemotherapy. Between the trimmed V and J ends, which lost 1 base and 7 bases, there was a span of 22 bases. This CDR3 comprises 17 residues. Germline-derived CDR1 and CDR2 are SGHTA and FQGNSA. Amplification of TCR beta used genomic DNA extracted from peripheral blood. Multiplex touch-down PCR with TRB-A/B primers amplified rearranged V-D-J TRB sequences. MiXCR, run by TCRdb on the multiplex PCR reads, gives a single entry per CDR3 protein. This sample yields about 10,000 distinct CDR3 sequences, of which approximately 32% are seen a single time; about a fifth belongs to the top ten.

The sample consisted of blood. The chain employs TRBV7-2 and TRBJ1-2, with D uncertain. This receptor was taken from a human donor in good health. The donor label of this sample is uncertain. In nucleotides, the CDR3 is TGTGCCAGCAGCTTAGTACATCTCGCCGGAAGTCTGAGTGGCTACACCTTC. Amino acid sequence: CASSLVHLAGSLSGYTF.